The 5 T cell receptor beta chains below come from one sample, sequenced in a study of CD8+ T cells in alopecia areata. In each case, RNA was isolated and then reverse transcribed into cDNA as the sequencing template. Profiling relied on immunoSEQ multiplex PCR, and the TCRdb table lists in-frame clones only, not all of them. The sample has a few hundred thousand clones; about two fifths are singletons. The treatment was: oral pan-JAK inhibitor, 5-10 mg twice daily. Sequences were derived from CD4+ T cells sorted from blood, sampled at roughly week 30, from a patient treated with tofacitinib. Source of these receptors: a human donor with alopecia areata.

The genes are TRBV4-2 and TRBJ2-3; TRBD2 matches 13 bases. Trimming removed 0 bases from V and 5 bases from J; junction bases left unmatched: 8. The CDR3 has 18 residues. Germline-derived CDR1 and CDR2 are LGHNA and YNFKEQ. The CDR3 sequence is CASSQDGTSGGAGDTQYF. DNA of the CDR3: TGTGCCAGCAGCCAAGATGGAACTAGCGGGGGGGCCGGAGATACGCAGTATTTT.

This clone has a handful of counts. The rearrangement uses TRBV25-1 and TRBJ1-1; D may be TRBD1 (6 bases). CDR1 and CDR2 (germline): MGHDK, SYGVNS. V shed 7 bases and J shed 8 bases, with 17 bases lying between them. This CDR3 is 13 amino acids long. The CDR3 DNA reads as TGTGCCAGCACCGAAAGTGGGGGCCGAGAAGCTTTCTTT. Amino acids: CASTESGGREAFF.

This chain connects TRBV5-1 to TRBJ2-3; a possible D gene is TRBD2 (5 bases). Trimming left V 4 bases short and J 2 bases short, with 11 bases between. The CDR3 is made up of 14 amino acids. The germline V gene has CDR1 SGHRS and CDR2 YFSETQ. The CDR3 region is CASSRAETTDTQYF. CDR3 bases: TGCGCCAGCAGCCGAGCGGAGACCACAGATACGCAGTATTTT.

The sample holds a few counts of this clone. This sample also contains other DNA sequences that code for the same CDR3. The V call is TRBV18, the J call TRBJ1-2, with 9 bases lining up with TRBD1. This CDR3 region has 13 residues. The V and J ends lost 3 bases and 5 bases, in that order; junction bases with no gene match: 1. Per the germline V gene, CDR1 is KGHSH and CDR2 is LQKENI. Here the CDR3 reads CASSPDRGYGYTF. In nucleotides, the CDR3 is TGTGCCAGCTCACCGGACAGGGGTTATGGCTACACCTTC.

This clone was seen a handful of times. The chain uses TRBV9 and TRBJ2-1; 9 bases are shared with TRBD2. Germline lookup yields CDR1 SGDLS and CDR2 YYNGEE. This CDR3 has 15 residues. After removal of 3 bases from V and 5 bases from J, the junction contained 6 bases not matched to a gene. The CDR3 DNA follows: TGTGCCAGCAGCGGAGAGCGGGGGGCGGACAATGAGCAGTTCTTC. This translates into CASSGERGADNEQFF.